Listed below are T cell receptor beta chains from one sample, sequenced in a study of Tregs in tolerant kidney transplant recipients. Profiled with immunoSEQ multiplex PCR; TCRdb holds only in-frame clones, not every one. This table holds approximately 60,000 clones, around 80% found once. Sequenced: CD4+ T cells from blood. The receptors shown here come from a human donor in good health. Both conserved end residues are part of each CDR3. D genes are given only for firm matches. Expanded clones are given a class, and other clones once, few, many or no size at all.

CDR3aa | CDR3nt | v_gene | abundance | j_gene | d_gene | len
CASSQLQANTGELFF | TGCGCCAGCAGCCAGTTACAGGCGAACACCGGGGAGCTGTTTTTT | TRBV5-1 | medium-sized | TRBJ2-2 | . | 15
CASNPDRGQTNTQYF | TGTGCCAGTAATCCGGACAGGGGCCAAACCAATACGCAGTATTTT | TRBV19 | . | TRBJ2-3 | TRBD1 | 15
CASSLSRSTIYF | TGTGCCAGCAGCTTAAGTCGGTCCACCATATATTTT | TRBV7-3 | . | TRBJ1-3 | . | 12
CASSLGLAGRYNEQFF | TGTGCCAGCAGCTTGGGTCTAGCGGGACGATACAATGAGCAGTTCTTC | TRBV7-2 | . | TRBJ2-1 | TRBD2 | 16
CASSPGTIRAEQFF | TGCGCCAGCAGCCCCGGGACTATTCGAGCTGAGCAGTTCTTC | TRBV5-1 | once | TRBJ2-1 | TRBD2 | 14
CASSLGRRMSGGPQGYTQYF | TGTGCCAGCAGCTTAGGCCGGAGGATGTCGGGAGGCCCACAAGGGTATACGCAGTATTTT | TRBV7-6 | once | TRBJ2-3 | TRBD2 | 20
CASSYSMGGTQYF | TGTGCCAGCAGTTACTCGATGGGGGGTACGCAGTACTTC | TRBV6-5 | . | TRBJ2-7 | . | 13
CAIRTGLNEKLFF | TGTGCCATACGGACAGGACTTAATGAAAAACTGTTTTTT | TRBV6-5 | . | TRBJ1-4 | TRBD1 | 13
CASSLEGVTATQYF | TGTGCCAGCAGCTTAGAGGGGGTGACAGCTACGCAGTATTTT | TRBV11-3 | . | TRBJ2-3 | . | 14
CASSSGGGLVGYTF | TGCGCCAGCAGTTCGGGCGGGGGCTTGGTGGGCTACACCTTC | TRBV5-1 | . | TRBJ1-2 | . | 14
CASSRRTVNQPQHF | TGTGCCAGCAGCCGTCGGACAGTCAATCAGCCCCAGCATTTT | TRBV5-5 | . | TRBJ1-5 | . | 14
CASSLAVGETQYF | TGTGCCAGCAGCTTAGCTGTTGGGGAGACCCAGTACTTC | TRBV7-7 | . | TRBJ2-5 | . | 13
CASSPGTANQETQYF | TGTGCCAGCTCTCCCGGGACAGCTAACCAGGAGACCCAGTACTTC | TRBV5-8 | . | TRBJ2-5 | TRBD1 | 15
CASSRQVNNQPQHF | TGTGCCAGCAGCAGACAGGTCAACAATCAGCCCCAGCATTTT | TRBV2 | . | TRBJ1-5 | . | 14
CASSPAGGYNEQFF | TGTGCCAGCAGCCCAGCGGGAGGGTACAATGAGCAGTTCTTC | TRBV7-3 | . | TRBJ2-1 | TRBD2 | 14
CASSLTGQQETQYF | TGTGCCAGCAGCTTAACAGGGCAACAAGAGACCCAGTACTTC | TRBV11-3 | . | TRBJ2-5 | . | 14
CATSSWGTYEQYF | TGTGCCACCTCCTCCTGGGGGACCTACGAGCAGTACTTC | TRBV19 | . | TRBJ2-7 | . | 13
CASSLQAPRDTQYF | TGTGCCAGCAGTCTCCAGGCTCCCAGAGATACGCAGTATTTT | TRBV27 | . | TRBJ2-3 | . | 14
CASSSGLYNEQFF | TGTGCCTCATCTAGCGGCCTCTACAATGAGCAGTTCTTC | TRBV30 | few | TRBJ2-1 | TRBD2 | 13
CAAGATLSGNTIYF | TGTGCCGCCGGGGCAACTTTATCGGGAAACACCATATATTTT | TRBV2 | many | TRBJ1-3 | . | 14
CASSWQRSEQFF | TGTGCCAGCAGCTGGCAGCGGAGTGAGCAGTTCTTC | TRBV11-2 | . | TRBJ2-1 | . | 12
CSVEDLQGSEQYF | TGCAGCGTTGAAGATCTCCAGGGCAGCGAGCAGTACTTC | TRBV29-1 | . | TRBJ2-7 | . | 13
CASSPPSGLTDTQYF | TGTGCCAGCAGCCCTCCTAGCGGGCTGACAGATACGCAGTATTTT | TRBV28 | . | TRBJ2-3 | TRBD2 | 15
CAIGRTAKNTGELFF | TGTGCTATCGGGAGGACAGCCAAGAACACCGGGGAGCTGTTTTTT | TRBV10-3 | . | TRBJ2-2 | . | 15
CASSRPGQGNTEAFF | TGTGCCAGCAGCAGACCGGGACAGGGAAACACTGAAGCTTTCTTT | TRBV21-1 | . | TRBJ1-1 | . | 15
CSAEGAAYGYTF | TGCAGCGCTGAGGGGGCCGCTTATGGCTACACCTTC | TRBV29-1 | . | TRBJ1-2 | TRBD1 | 12
CASGSSPLLAGGSGPDTQYF | TGTGCTAGTGGTTCCTCCCCCCTTCTAGCGGGAGGGTCCGGCCCAGATACGCAGTATTTT | TRBV12-5 | . | TRBJ2-3 | TRBD2 | 20
CASSLARSNTEAFF | TGTGCCAGCAGCTTGGCCCGATCCAACACTGAAGCTTTCTTT | TRBV5-4 | few | TRBJ1-1 | . | 14
CASSHPGGTEQYF | TGTGCCAGCAGCCATCCCGGTGGCACCGAGCAGTACTTC | TRBV6-6 | . | TRBJ2-7 | . | 13
CASSFPGQQYF | TGTGCCAGCAGCTTCCCGGGACAGCAGTACTTC | TRBV5-8 | . | TRBJ2-7 | . | 11
CASSSLGRVPGELFF | TGTGCCAGCAGCTCATTGGGTCGAGTACCCGGGGAGCTGTTTTTT | TRBV7-3 | . | TRBJ2-2 | . | 15
CASSLGGKNEQYF | TGTGCCAGCAGCTTGGGCGGGAAGAACGAGCAGTACTTC | TRBV5-4 | . | TRBJ2-7 | . | 13
CAISEGQGRTGNTIYF | TGTGCCATCAGTGAGGGACAGGGCCGGACTGGAAACACCATATATTTT | TRBV10-3 | few | TRBJ1-3 | TRBD1 | 16
CASSISAGLIYEQYF | TGTGCCAGTAGTATATCTGCGGGATTAATCTACGAGCAGTACTTC | TRBV19 | . | TRBJ2-7 | . | 15
CASSPGSENIQYF | TGCGCCAGCAGCCCCGGGTCGGAAAACATTCAGTACTTC | TRBV5-1 | . | TRBJ2-4 | . | 13
CASSYAGQGNNYGYTF | TGTGCCAGCAGTTACGCGGGACAGGGGAATAACTATGGCTACACCTTC | TRBV6-5 | . | TRBJ1-2 | TRBD1 | 16
CASSDYSGVAEQFF | TGTGCCAGCAGTGATTACTCAGGGGTGGCTGAGCAGTTCTTC | TRBV25-1 | . | TRBJ2-1 | . | 14
CASSPLALWNGYTF | TGTGCCAGCAGCCCCCTGGCCTTGTGGAATGGCTACACCTTC | TRBV7-9 | . | TRBJ1-2 | . | 14
CASRGGGAYNEQFF | TGTGCCAGCAGAGGCGGGGGGGCCTACAATGAGCAGTTCTTC | TRBV7-2 | . | TRBJ2-1 | TRBD2 | 14
CAISESLWGRTSYEQYF | TGTGCCATCAGTGAGTCCCTTTGGGGCAGAACCTCCTACGAGCAGTACTTC | TRBV10-3 | . | TRBJ2-7 | . | 17
CAVGRDSETDTQYF | TGTGCGGTAGGGCGGGACTCCGAAACAGATACGCAGTATTTT | TRBV2 | . | TRBJ2-3 | . | 14
CAWSIGGSGYTF | TGTGCCTGGAGCATAGGGGGGAGTGGCTACACCTTC | TRBV30 | . | TRBJ1-2 | . | 12
CASSSYGELFF | TGTGCCAGCAGTTCTTACGGGGAGCTGTTTTTT | TRBV6-5 | . | TRBJ2-2 | . | 11
CAISDVGRGAADTQYF | TGTGCCATCAGTGACGTAGGTAGGGGGGCCGCAGATACGCAGTATTTT | TRBV10-3 | once | TRBJ2-3 | . | 16
CASSYSGDYGYTF | TGTGCCAGCAGTTACTCGGGGGACTATGGCTACACCTTC | TRBV6-5 | medium-sized | TRBJ1-2 | . | 13
CASSSDRRPNFHTF | TGTGCCAGCAGCTCCGACAGGCGACCTAACTTCCACACCTTC | TRBV7-9 | . | TRBJ1-2 | . | 14
CASSASIGHHEQYF | TGTGCCAGCAGCGCCTCCATAGGACATCACGAGCAGTACTTC | TRBV6-6 | . | TRBJ2-7 | . | 14
CASSAGQGAVGYTF | TGTGCCAGCAGCGCAGGACAGGGGGCGGTTGGCTACACCTTC | TRBV9 | . | TRBJ1-2 | TRBD1 | 14
CASSEGGAVREQFF | TGTGCCAGTAGCGAGGGGGGGGCAGTTCGGGAGCAGTTCTTC | TRBV19 | . | TRBJ2-1 | . | 14
CASSADRASANQPQHF | TGTGCCAGCAGTGCCGACAGGGCATCGGCCAATCAGCCCCAGCATTTT | TRBV2 | few | TRBJ1-5 | TRBD1 | 16
CASSYQGTSGKQYF | TGTGCCAGCAGCTACCAAGGGACTAGCGGAAAGCAGTACTTC | TRBV7-3 | . | TRBJ2-7 | TRBD2 | 14
CAASSGRPNTDTQYF | TGTGCAGCCTCTAGCGGGAGGCCTAACACAGATACGCAGTATTTT | TRBV19 | . | TRBJ2-3 | TRBD2 | 15
CAISELAGMFWNEQFF | TGTGCCATCAGTGAACTAGCGGGAATGTTCTGGAATGAGCAGTTCTTC | TRBV10-3 | . | TRBJ2-1 | TRBD2 | 16